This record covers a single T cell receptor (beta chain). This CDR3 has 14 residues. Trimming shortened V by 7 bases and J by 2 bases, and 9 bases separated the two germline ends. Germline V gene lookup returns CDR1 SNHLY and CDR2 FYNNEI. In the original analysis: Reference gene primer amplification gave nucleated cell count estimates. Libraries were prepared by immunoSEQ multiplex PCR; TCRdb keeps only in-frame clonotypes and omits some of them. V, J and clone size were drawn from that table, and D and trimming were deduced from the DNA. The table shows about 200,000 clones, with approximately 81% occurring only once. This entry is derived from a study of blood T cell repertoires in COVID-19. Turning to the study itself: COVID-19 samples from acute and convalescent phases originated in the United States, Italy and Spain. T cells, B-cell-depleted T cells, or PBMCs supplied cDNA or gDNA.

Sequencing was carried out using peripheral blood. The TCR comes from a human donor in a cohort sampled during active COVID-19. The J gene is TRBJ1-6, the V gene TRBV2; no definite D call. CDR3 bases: TGTGCCAGCACCCTACAGACCTATAATTCACCCCTCCACTTT. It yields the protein CASTLQTYNSPLHF.